The 11 T cell receptor beta chains below come from one sample, sequenced in a study of blood T cells in healthy people across ages. Combining a sample-barcoded 5' primer with a J-beta primer mix, a second PCR ran for roughly 7 to 12 cycles. One entry per CDR3 protein results from TCRdb running MiXCR on the 5' RACE reads. The sample holds around 1,900,000 distinct CDR3 sequences; about two fifths are singletons and the top ten take roughly 23%. Sequencing used blood. All receptors come from a human donor in good health.

V gene TRBV20-1 combines with J gene TRBJ1-4; D is possibly TRBD1 (5 bases). V gave up 3 bases and J gave up 3 bases, with 14 bases separating them. The CDR3 totals 15 residues. In germline, CDR1 is DFQATT, CDR2 SNEGSKA (reference sequence). CDR3 DNA: TGCAGTGCTAGTTACGGAGTCAGGGCTAATGAAAAACTGTTTTTT. Amino acid sequence: CSASYGVRANEKLFF.

The CDR3 loop is CATDDRTGGDTQYF. In nucleotides, the CDR3 is TGTGCCACCGACGACCGCACAGGAGGAGATACGCAGTATTTT. The rearrangement links TRBV24-1 to TRBJ2-3; D is tentatively TRBD1 or TRBD2 (5 bases each). Germline lookup yields CDR1 KGHDR and CDR2 SFDVKD. Trimming stripped 9 bases from V and 5 bases from J, with 17 bases between. The CDR3 covers 14 residues.

The sample holds many counts of this clonotype. The V and J genes are TRBV29-1 and TRBJ1-2, with TRBD1 as a possible D gene (5 bases). CDR1 and CDR2 from the germline V gene are SQVTM and ANQGSEA. V gave up 5 bases and J gave up 1 base, with 17 bases separating them. CDR3 size: 15 residues. In DNA form, the CDR3 reads TGCAGCGTTCTACGGGACGGAGAGTTTAACTATGGCTACACCTTC. The encoded protein is CSVLRDGEFNYGYTF.

A few counts support this clonotype. The V call is TRBV18, the J call TRBJ1-1; D remains ambiguous. Germline V gene data show CDR1 as KGHSH and CDR2 as LQKENI. Trimming stripped 3 bases from V and 5 bases from J, with 4 bases between. This CDR3 is 11 amino acids long. The CDR3 loop is CASSPETEAFF. In DNA, the CDR3 is TGTGCCAGCTCACCGGAGACTGAAGCTTTCTTT.

This clonotype was seen repeatedly, ten times or more. This sequence joins TRBV6-4 and TRBJ1-1; D gene ambiguous. There are 13 residues in the CDR3. The V and J ends lost 8 bases and 1 base respectively, with 11 bases between them. In germline, CDR1 is MRHNA, CDR2 SNTAGT. Here the CDR3 DNA reads TGTGCCAGCCGTCTGGAACCGAACACTGAAGCTTTCTTT. It is translated as CASRLEPNTEAFF.

The J gene is TRBJ1-1, the V gene TRBV2; D remains unclear. Trimming left V 8 bases short and J 5 bases short, with 12 bases between. This CDR3 is 12 amino acids long. Germline lookup yields CDR1 SNHLY and CDR2 FYNNEI. CDR3 coding DNA: TGTGCCAGCTCCCCGGCCAGAACTGAAGCTTTCTTT. This gives the protein CASSPARTEAFF.

This clonotype came up a few times. The chain recombines TRBV6-5 with TRBJ1-1; D call uncertain. Germline V lookup: CDR1 MNHEY, CDR2 SVGAGI. There are 14 residues in the CDR3. The V end lost 3 bases, the J end lost 3 bases, and 11 bases lay between the germline ends. CDR3 sequence: CASSYARRDTEAFF. Written as DNA, the CDR3 is TGTGCCAGCAGTTATGCAAGAAGGGACACTGAAGCTTTCTTT.

This clonotype turned up a few times. Germline is not matched at one junction end, which may reflect a read error. The CDR3 sequence is CASSRTGVGYNAQFF. The CDR3, as DNA: TGTGCCAGCAGTCGGACAGGGGTTGGTTACAATGCGCAGTTCTTC. The chain combines TRBV6-2 or TRBV6-3 with TRBJ2-1; TRBD1 matches 9 bases. The length of the CDR3 is 15 residues. Germline CDR1 reads MNHEY; CDR2 reads SVGEGT.

As regards this clonotype: One junction end disagrees with the germline gene, perhaps due to a read error. The chain joins TRBV7-2 to TRBJ1-2, with a possible D match to TRBD1 (6 bases). Germline CDR1 SGHTA, CDR2 FQGNSA. The CDR3 length is 15 residues. For the CDR3, the DNA is TGTGCCGGCAGCTTAGGATTGGCGGGGGACAATGGCTACACCTTC. It specifies CAGSLGLAGDNGYTF.

This clonotype was seen a handful of times. This chain links TRBV7-9 with TRBJ2-7, with 9 bases fitting TRBD1. Unmatched junction bases numbered 5, after V lost 1 base and J lost 4 bases. Looked up from germline, CDR1 is SEHNR and CDR2 is FQNEAQ (reference sequence). CDR3 length: 15 amino acids. CDR3 in amino acids: CASSLGGQGLYEQYF. CDR3 in DNA: TGTGCCAGCAGCTTAGGGGGACAGGGATTGTACGAGCAGTACTTC.

The chain couples TRBV6-6 to TRBJ1-5; possibly TRBD1 for D (6 bases). The CDR3 loop spans 17 amino acids. Per the germline V gene, CDR1 is MNHNY and CDR2 is SVGAGI (reference sequence). V was clipped by 0 bases and J by 7 bases, with 19 bases between them. The CDR3 loop is CASSYSFNRQVGQPQHF. The CDR3, as DNA: TGTGCCAGCAGTTACTCGTTTAACCGACAGGTCGGCCAGCCCCAGCATTTT.